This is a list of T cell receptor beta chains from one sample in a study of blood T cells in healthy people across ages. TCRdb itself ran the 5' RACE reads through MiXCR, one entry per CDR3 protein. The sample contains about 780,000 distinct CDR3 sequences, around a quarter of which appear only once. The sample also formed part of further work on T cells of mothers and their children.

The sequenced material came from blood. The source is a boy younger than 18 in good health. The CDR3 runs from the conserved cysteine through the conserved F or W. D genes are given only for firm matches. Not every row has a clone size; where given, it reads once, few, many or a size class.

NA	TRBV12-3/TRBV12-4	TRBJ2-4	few	CASSFDDRGIQYF	TGTGCCAGCAGTTTTGACGATCGAGGCATTCAGTACTTC
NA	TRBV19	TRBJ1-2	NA	CASSPAQGAYTF	TGTGCCAGTAGTCCAGCCCAGGGAGCCTACACCTTC
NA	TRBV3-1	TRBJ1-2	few	CASSQVSGRDYGYTF	TGTGCCAGCAGCCAAGTCTCGGGGAGGGACTATGGCTACACCTTC
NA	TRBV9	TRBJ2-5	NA	CASSGKGGRETQYF	TGTGCCAGCAGTGGGAAGGGGGGTCGAGAGACCCAGTACTTC
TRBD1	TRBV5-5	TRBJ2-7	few	CASSLAGTGLYEQYF	TGTGCCAGCAGCTTGGCCGGGACAGGTCTATACGAGCAGTACTTC
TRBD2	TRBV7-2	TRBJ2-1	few	CASSLDPASGGFEQFF	TGTGCCAGCAGCTTAGATCCGGCTAGCGGGGGGTTTGAGCAGTTCTTC
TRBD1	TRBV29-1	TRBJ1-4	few	CSVLRVQGTGEKLFF	TGCAGCGTCCTTAGGGTACAGGGGACAGGTGAAAAACTGTTTTTT
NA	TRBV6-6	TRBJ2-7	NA	CASSSGPQGYEQYF	TGTGCCAGCAGTTCCGGACCACAGGGCTACGAGCAGTACTTC
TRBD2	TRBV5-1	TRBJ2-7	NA	CASSLGTSGDEQYF	TGCGCCAGCAGCTTGGGGACTAGCGGGGACGAGCAGTACTTC
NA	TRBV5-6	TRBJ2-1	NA	CASSSGSSRGVSGHNEQFF	TGTGCCAGCAGCTCTGGATCGTCCCGTGGGGTGAGCGGGCACAATGAGCAGTTCTTC
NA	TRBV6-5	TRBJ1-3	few	CASSYDSGGYSGNTIYF	TGTGCCAGCAGTTATGACTCCGGGGGATACTCTGGAAACACCATATATTTT
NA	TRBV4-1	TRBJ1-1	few	CASSQDMAGEAFF	TGCGCCAGCAGCCAAGATATGGCAGGAGAAGCTTTCTTT
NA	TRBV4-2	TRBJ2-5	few	CASSQGETSGQYF	TGTGCCAGCAGCCAGGGCGAGACATCGGGCCAGTACTTC
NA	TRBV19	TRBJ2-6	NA	CASKRSSGANVLTF	TGTGCCAGTAAGAGAAGCTCTGGGGCCAACGTCCTGACTTTC
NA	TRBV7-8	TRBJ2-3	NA	CASSLEFGSSRTDTQYF	TGTGCCAGCAGCTTAGAGTTCGGTAGCAGCCGCACAGATACGCAGTATTTT
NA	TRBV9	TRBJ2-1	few	CASSVVGGGLNEQFF	TGTGCCAGCAGCGTAGTGGGAGGGGGCCTCAATGAGCAGTTCTTC
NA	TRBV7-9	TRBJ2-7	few	CASSLDAKSYEQYF	TGTGCCAGCAGCTTAGATGCAAAATCCTACGAGCAGTACTTC
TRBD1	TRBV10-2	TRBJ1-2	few	CASSDPGTGVSYTF	TGCGCCAGCAGTGACCCCGGGACAGGGGTCAGCTACACCTTC
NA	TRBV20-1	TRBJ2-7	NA	CSARQGSGEQYF	TGCAGTGCTAGACAGGGCTCGGGTGAGCAGTACTTC
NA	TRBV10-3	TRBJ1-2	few	CAISEPRSRLGYTF	TGTGCCATCAGTGAACCTCGGAGTAGGTTGGGCTACACCTTC
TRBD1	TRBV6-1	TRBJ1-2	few	CASRGQGFNGYTF	TGTGCCAGCAGGGGACAGGGATTTAATGGCTACACCTTC
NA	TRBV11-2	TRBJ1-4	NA	CASSPGGGLNEKLFF	TGTGCCAGCAGCCCGGGTGGAGGGCTTAATGAAAAACTGTTTTTT
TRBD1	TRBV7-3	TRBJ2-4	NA	CASSLNGQVNIQYF	TGTGCCAGCAGCCTAAACGGACAGGTTAACATTCAGTACTTC
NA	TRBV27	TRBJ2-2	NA	CARPGQNTGELFF	TGTGCCAGGCCGGGACAGAACACCGGGGAGCTGTTTTTT
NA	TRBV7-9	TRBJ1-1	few	CASSFGLINTEAFF	TGTGCCAGCAGCTTCGGACTGATAAACACTGAAGCTTTCTTT
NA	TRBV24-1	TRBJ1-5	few	CATSDRTTGPHQPQHF	TGTGCCACCAGTGATCGAACGACAGGCCCTCATCAGCCCCAGCATTTT
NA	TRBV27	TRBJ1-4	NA	CASSPTVRGATNEKLFF	TGTGCCAGCAGTCCCACCGTTCGAGGGGCGACTAATGAAAAACTGTTTTTT
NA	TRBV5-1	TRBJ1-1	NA	CASSLGEMNTEAFF	TGCGCCAGCAGCTTGGGGGAGATGAACACTGAAGCTTTCTTT
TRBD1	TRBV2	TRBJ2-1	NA	CASIATGGLFNEQFF	TGTGCCAGCATTGCGACAGGGGGGCTTTTCAATGAGCAGTTCTTC
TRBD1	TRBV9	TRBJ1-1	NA	CASSSLGTGNTEAFF	TGTGCCAGCAGCTCACTCGGGACAGGGAACACTGAAGCTTTCTTT
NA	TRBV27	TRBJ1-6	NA	CASSFRLYEGFSPLHF	TGTGCCAGCAGTTTCAGGCTATATGAGGGATTTTCACCCCTCCACTTT
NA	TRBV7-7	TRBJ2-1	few	CASSSLMPGAEQFF	TGTGCTAGCAGCTCCCTTATGCCGGGGGCTGAGCAGTTCTTC
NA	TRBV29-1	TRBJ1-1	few	CSVELPGASTEAFF	TGCAGCGTTGAATTGCCGGGGGCGAGCACTGAAGCTTTCTTT
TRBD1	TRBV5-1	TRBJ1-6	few	CASSPGRRDSHSPLHF	TGCGCCAGCAGCCCCGGACGAAGGGACAGCCATTCACCCCTCCACTTT
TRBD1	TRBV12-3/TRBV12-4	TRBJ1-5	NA	CASSFRTGGGQPQHF	TGTGCCAGCAGTTTCCGAACAGGGGGCGGCCAGCCCCAGCATTTT
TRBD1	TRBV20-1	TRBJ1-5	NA	CSASGDRTKPQHF	TGCAGTGCTTCCGGGGACAGGACCAAGCCCCAGCATTTT
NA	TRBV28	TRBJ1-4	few	CATLDGLNEKLFF	TGTGCCACCTTGGACGGCCTTAATGAAAAACTGTTTTTT
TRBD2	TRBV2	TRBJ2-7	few	CASRMTSGPYEQYF	TGTGCCAGCAGGATGACTAGCGGTCCCTACGAGCAGTACTTC